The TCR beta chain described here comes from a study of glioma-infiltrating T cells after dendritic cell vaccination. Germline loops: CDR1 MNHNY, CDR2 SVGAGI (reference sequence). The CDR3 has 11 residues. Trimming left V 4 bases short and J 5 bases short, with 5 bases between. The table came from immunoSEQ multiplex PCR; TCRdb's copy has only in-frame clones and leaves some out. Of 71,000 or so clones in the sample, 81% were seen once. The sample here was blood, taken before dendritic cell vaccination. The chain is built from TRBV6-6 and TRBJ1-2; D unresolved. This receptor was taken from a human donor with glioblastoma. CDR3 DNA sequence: TGTGCCAGCAGTTTCCAGTATGGCTACACCTTC. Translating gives CASSFQYGYTF.